The source of this TCR beta chain is a study of shared clonotypes between healthy human individuals. As concerns this clone: Its antigen is not identified.

Assay used: immunoSEQ multiplex PCR; TCRdb lists only in-frame clones, some missing. The table lists approximately 640,000 clones, around 72% of them singletons. Trimming cost V 3 bases and J 4 bases; bases outside gene matches: 13. Looked up from germline, CDR1 is SGDLS and CDR2 is YYNGEE. The CDR3 is made up of 18 amino acids. General study findings and limits: The four-donor shared clonotypes exceeded non-shared clonotypes in generation probability, with non-shared ones scoring lower. Across a handful of donors, naive CD4 shared around 5.1%, naive CD8 more than 3%, memory CD4 more than 2%, memory CD8 roughly 0.37%.

The TCR was taken from a woman in her twenties or thirties in good health. The specimen sequenced was memory CD4+ T cells sorted from blood. The sample's subset: CD45RA-negative fraction. The gene calls are TRBV9 and TRBJ2-3; TRBD2 matches 11 bases. CDR3 protein: CASSDGLAGFLVADTQYF. CDR3 nucleotides: TGTGCCAGCAGCGACGGACTAGCGGGTTTCCTAGTGGCAGATACGCAGTATTTT.